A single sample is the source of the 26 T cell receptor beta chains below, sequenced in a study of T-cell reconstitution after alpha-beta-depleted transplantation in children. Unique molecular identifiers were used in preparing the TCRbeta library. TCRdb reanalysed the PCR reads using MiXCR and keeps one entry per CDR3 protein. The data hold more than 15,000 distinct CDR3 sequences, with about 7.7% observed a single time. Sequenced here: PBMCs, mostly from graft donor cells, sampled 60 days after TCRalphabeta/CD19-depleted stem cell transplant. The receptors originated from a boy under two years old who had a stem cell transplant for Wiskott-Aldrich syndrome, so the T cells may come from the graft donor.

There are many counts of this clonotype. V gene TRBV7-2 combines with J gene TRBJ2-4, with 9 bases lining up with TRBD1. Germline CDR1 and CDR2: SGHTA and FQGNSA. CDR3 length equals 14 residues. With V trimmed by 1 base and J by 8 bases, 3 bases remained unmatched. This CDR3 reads CASSLVGQGHIQYF. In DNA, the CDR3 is TGTGCCAGCAGCTTAGTGGGACAGGGACACATTCAGTACTTC.

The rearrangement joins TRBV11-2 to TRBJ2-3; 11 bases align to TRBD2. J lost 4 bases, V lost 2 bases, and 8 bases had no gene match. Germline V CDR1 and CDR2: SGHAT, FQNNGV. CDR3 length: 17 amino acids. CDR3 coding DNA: TGTGCCAGCAGCTTACATCGACTAGCGGGATGCGCAGATACGCAGTATTTT. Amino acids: CASSLHRLAGCADTQYF.

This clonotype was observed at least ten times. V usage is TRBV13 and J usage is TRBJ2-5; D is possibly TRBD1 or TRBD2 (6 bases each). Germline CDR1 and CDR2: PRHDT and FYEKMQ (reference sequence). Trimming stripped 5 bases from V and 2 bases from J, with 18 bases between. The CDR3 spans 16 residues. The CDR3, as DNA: TGTGCCAGCAGCGACCGTATGTGGGGGGCACAAGAGACCCAGTACTTC. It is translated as CASSDRMWGAQETQYF. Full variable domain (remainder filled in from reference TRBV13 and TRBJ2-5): AAGVIQSPRHLIKEKRETATLKCYPIPRHDTVYWYQQGPGQDPQFLISFYEKMQSDKGSIPDRFSAQQFSDYHSELNMSSLELGDSALYFCASSDRMWGAQETQYFGPGTRLLVL.

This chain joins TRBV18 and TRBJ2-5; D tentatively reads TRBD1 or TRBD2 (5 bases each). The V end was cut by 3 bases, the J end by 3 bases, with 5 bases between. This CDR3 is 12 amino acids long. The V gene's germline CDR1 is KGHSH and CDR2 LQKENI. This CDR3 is CASSPGEETQYF. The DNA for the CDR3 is TGTGCCAGCTCACCGGGGGAAGAGACCCAGTACTTC.

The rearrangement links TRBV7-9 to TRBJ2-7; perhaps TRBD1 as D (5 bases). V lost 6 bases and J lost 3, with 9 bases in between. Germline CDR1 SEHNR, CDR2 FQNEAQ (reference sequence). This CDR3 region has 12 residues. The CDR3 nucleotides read TGTGCCAGCAGACTTGACAGCTACGAGCAGTACTTC. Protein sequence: CASRLDSYEQYF.

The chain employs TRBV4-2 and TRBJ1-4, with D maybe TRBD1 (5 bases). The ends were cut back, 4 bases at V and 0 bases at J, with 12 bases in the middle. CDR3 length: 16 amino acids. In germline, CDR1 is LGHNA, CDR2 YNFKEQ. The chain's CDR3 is CASSRNRRATNEKLFF. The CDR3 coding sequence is TGTGCCAGCAGCCGGAACAGGAGGGCAACTAATGAAAAACTGTTTTTT.

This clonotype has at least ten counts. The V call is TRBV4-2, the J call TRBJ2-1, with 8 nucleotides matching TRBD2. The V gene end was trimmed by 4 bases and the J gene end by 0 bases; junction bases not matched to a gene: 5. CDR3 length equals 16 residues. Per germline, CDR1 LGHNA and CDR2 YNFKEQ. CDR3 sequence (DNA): TGTGCCAGCAGCCTCATAGCGGGGAGCTCCTACAATGAGCAGTTCTTC. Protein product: CASSLIAGSSYNEQFF.

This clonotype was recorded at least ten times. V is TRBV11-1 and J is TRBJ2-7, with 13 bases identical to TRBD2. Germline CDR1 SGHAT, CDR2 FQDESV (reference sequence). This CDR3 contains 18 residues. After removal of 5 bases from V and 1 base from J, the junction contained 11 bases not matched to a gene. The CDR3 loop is CASSRGLAGAPFSYEQYF. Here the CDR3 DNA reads TGTGCCAGCAGCCGTGGACTAGCGGGAGCCCCTTTTTCCTACGAGCAGTACTTC.

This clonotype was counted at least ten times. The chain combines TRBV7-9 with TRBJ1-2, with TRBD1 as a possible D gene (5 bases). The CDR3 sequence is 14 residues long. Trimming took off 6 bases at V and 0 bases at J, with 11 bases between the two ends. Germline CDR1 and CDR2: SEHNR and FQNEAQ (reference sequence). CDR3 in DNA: TGTGCCAGCAGACCCGGGGCGTCTAACTATGGCTACACCTTC. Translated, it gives CASRPGASNYGYTF.

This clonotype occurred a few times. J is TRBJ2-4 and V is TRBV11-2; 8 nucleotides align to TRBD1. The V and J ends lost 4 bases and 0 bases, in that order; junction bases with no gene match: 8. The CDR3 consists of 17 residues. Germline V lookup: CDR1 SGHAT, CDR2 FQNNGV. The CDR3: CASSSLRGPIAKNIQYF. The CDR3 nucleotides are TGTGCCAGCAGCTCCCTCAGGGGGCCGATAGCCAAAAACATTCAGTACTTC. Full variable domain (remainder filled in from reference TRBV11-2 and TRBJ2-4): EAGVAQSPRYKIIEKRQSVAFWCNPISGHATLYWYQQILGQGPKLLIQFQNNGVVDDSQLPKDRFSAERLKGVDSTLKIQPAKLEDSAVYLCASSSLRGPIAKNIQYFGAGTRLSVL.

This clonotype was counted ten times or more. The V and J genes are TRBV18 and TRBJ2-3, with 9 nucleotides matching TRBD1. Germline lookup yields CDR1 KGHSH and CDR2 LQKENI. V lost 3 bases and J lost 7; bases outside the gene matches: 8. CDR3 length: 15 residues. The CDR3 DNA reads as TGTGCCAGCTCACCCTCCGGCGGGACAGGGTATACGCAGTATTTT. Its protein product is CASSPSGGTGYTQYF.

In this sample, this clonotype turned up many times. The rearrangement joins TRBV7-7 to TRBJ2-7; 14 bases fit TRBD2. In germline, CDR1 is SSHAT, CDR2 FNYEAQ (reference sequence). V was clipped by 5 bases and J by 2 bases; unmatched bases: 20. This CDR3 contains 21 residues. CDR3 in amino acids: CASSRSDKGLAGEWGPYEQYF. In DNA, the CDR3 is TGTGCCAGCAGCAGAAGCGACAAGGGACTAGCGGGAGAATGGGGCCCCTACGAGCAGTACTTC.

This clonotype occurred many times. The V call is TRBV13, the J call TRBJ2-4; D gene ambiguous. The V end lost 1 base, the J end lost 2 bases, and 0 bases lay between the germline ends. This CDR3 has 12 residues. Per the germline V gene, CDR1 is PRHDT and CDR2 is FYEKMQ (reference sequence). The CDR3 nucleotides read TGTGCCAGCAGCTTAGCCAAAAACATTCAGTACTTC. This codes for CASSLAKNIQYF.

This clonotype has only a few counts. CDR3 in amino acids: CASSKRDSLAKNIQYF. The DNA for the CDR3 is TGTGCCAGTAGCAAAAGGGATTCTCTAGCCAAAAACATTCAGTACTTC. The chain recombines TRBV19 with TRBJ2-4; no clear D gene. There are 16 residues in the CDR3. CDR1 is LNHDA and CDR2 is SQIVND in the germline V gene (reference sequence). Trimming took off 6 bases at V and 0 bases at J, with 15 bases between the two ends.

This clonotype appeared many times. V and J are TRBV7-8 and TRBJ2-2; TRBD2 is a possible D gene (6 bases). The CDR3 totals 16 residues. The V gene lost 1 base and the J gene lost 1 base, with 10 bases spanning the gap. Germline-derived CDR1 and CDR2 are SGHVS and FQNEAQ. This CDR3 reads CASSLEPGLNTGELFF. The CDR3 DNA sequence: TGTGCCAGCAGCTTAGAACCGGGACTGAACACCGGGGAGCTGTTTTTT. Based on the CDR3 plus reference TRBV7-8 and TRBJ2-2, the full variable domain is GAGVSQSPRYKVAKRGQDVALRCDPISGHVSLFWYQQALGQGPEFLTYFQNEAQLDKSGLPSDRFFAERPEGSVSTLKIQRTQQEDSAVYLCASSLEPGLNTGELFFGEGSRLTVL.

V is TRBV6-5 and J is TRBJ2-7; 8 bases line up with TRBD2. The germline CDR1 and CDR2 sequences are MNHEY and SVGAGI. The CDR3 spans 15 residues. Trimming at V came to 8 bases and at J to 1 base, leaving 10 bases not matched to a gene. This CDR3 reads CASLASIAGSYEQYF. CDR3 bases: TGTGCCAGCCTTGCCTCTATAGCGGGATCCTACGAGCAGTACTTC.

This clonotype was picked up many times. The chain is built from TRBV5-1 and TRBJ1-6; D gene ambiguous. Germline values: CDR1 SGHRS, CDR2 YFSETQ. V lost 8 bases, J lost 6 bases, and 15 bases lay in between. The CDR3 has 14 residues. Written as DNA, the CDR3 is TGCGCCAGTTCGGACCGAGAACCTAATTCACCCCTCCACTTT. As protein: CASSDREPNSPLHF.

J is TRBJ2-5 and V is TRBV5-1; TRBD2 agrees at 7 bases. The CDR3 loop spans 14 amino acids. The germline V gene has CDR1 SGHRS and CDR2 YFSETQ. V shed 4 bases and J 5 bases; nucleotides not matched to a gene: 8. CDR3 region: CASSAGLVWETQYF. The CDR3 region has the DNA TGCGCCAGCAGCGCCGGACTAGTTTGGGAGACCCAGTACTTC. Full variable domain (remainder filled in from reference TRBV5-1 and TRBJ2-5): KAGVTQTPRYLIKTRGQQVTLSCSPISGHRSVSWYQQTPGQGLQFLFEYFSETQRNKGNFPGRFSGRQFSNSRSEMNVSTLELGDSALYLCASSAGLVWETQYFGPGTRLLVL.

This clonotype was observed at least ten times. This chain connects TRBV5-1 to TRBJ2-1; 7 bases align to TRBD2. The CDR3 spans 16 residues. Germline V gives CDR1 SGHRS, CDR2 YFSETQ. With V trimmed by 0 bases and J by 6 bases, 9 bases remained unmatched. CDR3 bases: TGCGCCAGCAGCTTGGCCCCGACGGGAGGAGGCAATGAGCAGTTCTTC. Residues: CASSLAPTGGGNEQFF.

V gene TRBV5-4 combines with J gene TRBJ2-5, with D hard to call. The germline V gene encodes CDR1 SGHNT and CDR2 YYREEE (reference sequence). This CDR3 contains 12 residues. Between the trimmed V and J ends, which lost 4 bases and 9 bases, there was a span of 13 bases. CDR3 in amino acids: CASSLDAKPQYF. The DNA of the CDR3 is TGTGCCAGCAGCCTGGATGCTAAGCCCCAGTACTTC.

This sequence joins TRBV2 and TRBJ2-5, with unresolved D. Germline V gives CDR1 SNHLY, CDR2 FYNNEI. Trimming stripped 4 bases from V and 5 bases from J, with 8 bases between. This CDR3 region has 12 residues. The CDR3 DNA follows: TGTGCCAGCAGTGTTTCCCTCGAGACCCAGTACTTC. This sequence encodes CASSVSLETQYF.

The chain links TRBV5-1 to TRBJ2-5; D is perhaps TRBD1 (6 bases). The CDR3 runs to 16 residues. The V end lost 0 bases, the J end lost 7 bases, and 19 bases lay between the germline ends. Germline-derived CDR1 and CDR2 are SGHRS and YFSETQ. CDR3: CASSLGTENPNRTQYF. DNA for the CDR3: TGCGCCAGCAGCTTGGGGACAGAGAACCCTAATCGGACCCAGTACTTC.

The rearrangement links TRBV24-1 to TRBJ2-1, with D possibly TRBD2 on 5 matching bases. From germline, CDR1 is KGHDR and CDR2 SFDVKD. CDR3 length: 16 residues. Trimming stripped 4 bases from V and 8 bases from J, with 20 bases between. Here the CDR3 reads CATSDEAAESVYEQFF. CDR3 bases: TGTGCCACCAGTGACGAAGCGGCAGAAAGTGTCTATGAGCAGTTCTTC.

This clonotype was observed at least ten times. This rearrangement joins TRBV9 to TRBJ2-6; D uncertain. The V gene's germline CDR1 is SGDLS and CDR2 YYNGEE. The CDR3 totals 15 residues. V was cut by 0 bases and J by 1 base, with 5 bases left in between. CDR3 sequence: CASSVGGSGANVLTF. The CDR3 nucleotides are TGTGCCAGCAGCGTAGGAGGATCTGGGGCCAACGTCCTGACTTTC.

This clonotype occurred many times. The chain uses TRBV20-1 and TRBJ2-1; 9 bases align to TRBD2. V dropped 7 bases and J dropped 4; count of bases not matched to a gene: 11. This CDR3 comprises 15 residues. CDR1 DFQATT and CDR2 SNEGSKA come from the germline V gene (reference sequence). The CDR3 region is CSVISGSVRYNEQFF. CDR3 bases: TGCAGTGTGATTAGCGGGAGTGTTAGGTACAATGAGCAGTTCTTC.

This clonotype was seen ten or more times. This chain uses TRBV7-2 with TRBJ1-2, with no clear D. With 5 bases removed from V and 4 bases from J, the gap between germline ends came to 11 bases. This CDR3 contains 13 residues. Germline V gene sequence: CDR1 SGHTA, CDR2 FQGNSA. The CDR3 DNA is TGTGCCAGCAGCGCCCGGAGCCCCTATGGCTACACCTTC. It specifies CASSARSPYGYTF.